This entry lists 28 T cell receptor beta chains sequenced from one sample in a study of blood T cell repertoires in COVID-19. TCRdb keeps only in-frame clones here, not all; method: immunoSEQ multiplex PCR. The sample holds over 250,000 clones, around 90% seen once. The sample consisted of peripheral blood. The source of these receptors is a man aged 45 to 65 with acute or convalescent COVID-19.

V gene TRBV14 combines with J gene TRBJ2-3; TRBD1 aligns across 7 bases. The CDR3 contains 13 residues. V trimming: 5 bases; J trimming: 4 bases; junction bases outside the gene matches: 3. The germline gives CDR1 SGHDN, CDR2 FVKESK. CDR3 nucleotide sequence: TGTGCCAGCAGCTCGACAGGGCCAGATACGCAGTATTTT. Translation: CASSSTGPDTQYF.

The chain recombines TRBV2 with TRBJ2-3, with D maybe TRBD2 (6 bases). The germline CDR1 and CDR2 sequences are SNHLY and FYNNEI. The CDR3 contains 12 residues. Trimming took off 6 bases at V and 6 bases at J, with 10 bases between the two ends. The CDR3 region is CASRLSGDTQYF. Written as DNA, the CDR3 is TGTGCCAGCAGGCTAAGCGGGGATACGCAGTATTTT.

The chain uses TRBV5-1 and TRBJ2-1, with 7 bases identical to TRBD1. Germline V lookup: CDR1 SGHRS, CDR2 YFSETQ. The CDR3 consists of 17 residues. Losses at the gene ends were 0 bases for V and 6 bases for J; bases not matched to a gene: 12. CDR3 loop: CASSLEGPRGIGNEQFF. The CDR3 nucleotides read TGCGCCAGCAGCTTGGAGGGACCCAGGGGGATTGGCAATGAGCAGTTCTTC.

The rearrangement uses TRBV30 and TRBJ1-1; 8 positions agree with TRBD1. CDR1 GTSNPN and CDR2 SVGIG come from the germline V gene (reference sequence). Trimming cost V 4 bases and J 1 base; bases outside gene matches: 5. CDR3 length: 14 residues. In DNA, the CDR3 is TGTGCCTGGATACGCGGACAGGGGAACACTGAAGCTTTCTTT. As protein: CAWIRGQGNTEAFF.

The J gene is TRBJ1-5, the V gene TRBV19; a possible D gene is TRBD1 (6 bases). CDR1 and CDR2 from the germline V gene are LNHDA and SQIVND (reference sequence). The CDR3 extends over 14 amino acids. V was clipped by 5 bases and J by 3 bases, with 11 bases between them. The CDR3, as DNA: TGTGCCAGTAGTCCACAGGGTGACAATCAGCCCCAGCATTTT. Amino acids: CASSPQGDNQPQHF.

In DNA form, the CDR3 reads TGTGCCAGCAGCCCCGACAGGGGGTCCTACAATGAGCAGTTCTTC. The encoded protein is CASSPDRGSYNEQFF. The rearrangement joins TRBV27 to TRBJ2-1; 9 nucleotides align to TRBD1. Germline V gene data show CDR1 as MNHEY and CDR2 as SMNVEV (reference sequence). The ends lost 6 bases at V and 1 base at J; junction bases unmatched: 4. This CDR3 comprises 15 residues.

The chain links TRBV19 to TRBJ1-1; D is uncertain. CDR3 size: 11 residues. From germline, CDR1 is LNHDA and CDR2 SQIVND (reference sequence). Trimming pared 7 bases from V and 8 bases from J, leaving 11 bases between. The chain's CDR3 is CASIGGHEAFF. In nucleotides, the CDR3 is TGTGCCAGTATAGGCGGGCACGAAGCTTTCTTT.

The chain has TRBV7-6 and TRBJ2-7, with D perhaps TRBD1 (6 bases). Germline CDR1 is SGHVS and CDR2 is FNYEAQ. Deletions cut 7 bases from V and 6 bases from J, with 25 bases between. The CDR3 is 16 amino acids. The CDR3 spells CASKPRESGEGGEQYF. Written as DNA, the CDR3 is TGTGCCAGCAAGCCCAGAGAATCAGGGGAAGGGGGCGAGCAGTACTTC.

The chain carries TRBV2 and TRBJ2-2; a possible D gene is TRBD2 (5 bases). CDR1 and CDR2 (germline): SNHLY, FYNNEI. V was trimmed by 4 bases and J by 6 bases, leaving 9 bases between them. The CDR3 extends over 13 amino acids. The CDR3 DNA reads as TGTGCCAGCAGTGCGGGGTCTCCCGGGGAGCTGTTTTTT. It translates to CASSAGSPGELFF. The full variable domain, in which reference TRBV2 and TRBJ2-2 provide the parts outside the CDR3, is EPEVTQTPSHQVTQMGQEVILRCVPISNHLYFYWYRQILGQKVEFLVSFYNNEISEKSEIFDDQFSVERPDGSNFTLKIRSTKLEDSAMYFCASSAGSPGELFFGEGSRLTVL.

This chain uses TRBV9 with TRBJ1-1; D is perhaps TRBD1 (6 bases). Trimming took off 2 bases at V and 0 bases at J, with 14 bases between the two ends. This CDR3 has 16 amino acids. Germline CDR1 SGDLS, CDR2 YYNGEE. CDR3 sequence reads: CASSVGQGAMNTEAFF. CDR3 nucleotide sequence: TGTGCCAGCAGCGTGGGACAAGGGGCGATGAACACTGAAGCTTTCTTT. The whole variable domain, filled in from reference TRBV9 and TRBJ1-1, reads DSGVTQTPKHLITATGQRVTLRCSPRSGDLSVYWYQQSLDQGLQFLIQYYNGEERAKGNILERFSAQQFPDLHSELNLSSLELGDSALYFCASSVGQGAMNTEAFFGQGTRLTVV.

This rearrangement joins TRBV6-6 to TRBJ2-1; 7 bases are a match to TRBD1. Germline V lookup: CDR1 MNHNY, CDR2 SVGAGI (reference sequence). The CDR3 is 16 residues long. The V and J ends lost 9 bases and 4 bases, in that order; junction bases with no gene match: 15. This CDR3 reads CASTPAPGTAYNEQFF. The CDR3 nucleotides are TGTGCCAGTACACCCGCGCCAGGGACAGCGTACAATGAGCAGTTCTTC.

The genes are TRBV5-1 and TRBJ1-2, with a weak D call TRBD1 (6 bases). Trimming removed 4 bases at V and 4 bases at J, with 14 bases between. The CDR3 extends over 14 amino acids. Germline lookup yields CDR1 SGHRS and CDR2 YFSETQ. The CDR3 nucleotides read TGCGCCAGCAGCATCGGACAGCCTCGCTATGGCTACACCTTC. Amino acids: CASSIGQPRYGYTF.

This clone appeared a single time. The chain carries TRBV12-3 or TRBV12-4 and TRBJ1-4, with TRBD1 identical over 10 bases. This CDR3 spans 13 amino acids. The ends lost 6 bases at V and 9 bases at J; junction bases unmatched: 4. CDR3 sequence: CASRTGGTQKLFF. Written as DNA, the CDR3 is TGTGCCAGCAGGACAGGGGGCACGCAAAAACTGTTTTTT.

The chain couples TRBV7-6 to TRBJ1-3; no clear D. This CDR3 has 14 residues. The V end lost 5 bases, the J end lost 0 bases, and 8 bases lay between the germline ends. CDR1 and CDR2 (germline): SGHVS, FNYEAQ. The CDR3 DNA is TGTGCCAGCAGCACCGTTAGCTCTGGAAACACCATATATTTT. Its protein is CASSTVSSGNTIYF.

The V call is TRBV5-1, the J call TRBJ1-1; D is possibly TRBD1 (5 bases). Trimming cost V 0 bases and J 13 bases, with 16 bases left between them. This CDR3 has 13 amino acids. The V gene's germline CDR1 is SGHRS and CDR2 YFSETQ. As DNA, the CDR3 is TGCGCCAGCAGCTTGGACAGGCGCTCAGGTGATTTCTTT. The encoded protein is CASSLDRRSGDFF.

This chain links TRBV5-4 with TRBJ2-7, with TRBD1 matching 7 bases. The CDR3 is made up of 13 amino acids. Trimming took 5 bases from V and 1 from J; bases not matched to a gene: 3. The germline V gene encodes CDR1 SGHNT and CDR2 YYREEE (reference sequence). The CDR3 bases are TGTGCCAGCAGAGACAGGGAGTCCTACGAGCAGTACTTC. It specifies CASRDRESYEQYF.

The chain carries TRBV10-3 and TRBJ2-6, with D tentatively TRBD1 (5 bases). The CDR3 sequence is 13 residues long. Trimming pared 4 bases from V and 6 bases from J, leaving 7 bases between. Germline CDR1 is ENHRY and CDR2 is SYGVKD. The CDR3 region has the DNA TGTGCCATCAGTGGGGGCGAGGCCAACGTCCTGACTTTC. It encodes CAISGGEANVLTF.

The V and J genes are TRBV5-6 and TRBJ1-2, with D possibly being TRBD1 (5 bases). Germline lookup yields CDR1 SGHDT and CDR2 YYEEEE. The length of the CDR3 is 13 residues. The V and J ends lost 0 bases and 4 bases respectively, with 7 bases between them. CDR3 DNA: TGTGCCAGCAGCTTGGGACAGCTCTATGGCTACACCTTC. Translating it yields CASSLGQLYGYTF.

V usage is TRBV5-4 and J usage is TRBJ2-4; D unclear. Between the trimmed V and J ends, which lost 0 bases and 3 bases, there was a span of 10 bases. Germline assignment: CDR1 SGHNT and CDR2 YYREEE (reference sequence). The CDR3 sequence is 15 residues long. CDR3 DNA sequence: TGTGCCAGCAGCTTGGTTGGCTTTGGCAAAAACATTCAGTACTTC. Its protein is CASSLVGFGKNIQYF.

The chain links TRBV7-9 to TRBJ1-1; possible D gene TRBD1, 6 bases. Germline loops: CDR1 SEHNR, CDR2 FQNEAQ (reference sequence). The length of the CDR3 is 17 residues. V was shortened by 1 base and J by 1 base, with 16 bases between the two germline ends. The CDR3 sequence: CASSLVLGGLPNTEAFF. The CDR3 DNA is TGTGCCAGCAGCTTAGTATTGGGGGGGCTCCCGAACACTGAAGCTTTCTTT.

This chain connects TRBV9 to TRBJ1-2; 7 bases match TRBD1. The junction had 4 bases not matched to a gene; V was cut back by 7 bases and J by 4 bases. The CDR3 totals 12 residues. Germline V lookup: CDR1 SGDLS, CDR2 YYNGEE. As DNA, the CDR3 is TGTGCCAGCGCTCGGGACAGCTATGGCTACACCTTC. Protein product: CASARDSYGYTF.

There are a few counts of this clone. For the CDR3, the DNA is TGTGCCAGCAGTTACGGGGCGCGGACTGAAGCTTTCTTT. The encoded protein is CASSYGARTEAFF. V gene TRBV6-5 combines with J gene TRBJ1-1, with D perhaps matching TRBD1 (5 bases). The CDR3 spans 13 residues. In germline, CDR1 is MNHEY, CDR2 SVGAGI. The V end lost 2 bases, the J end lost 5 bases, and 9 bases lay between the germline ends.

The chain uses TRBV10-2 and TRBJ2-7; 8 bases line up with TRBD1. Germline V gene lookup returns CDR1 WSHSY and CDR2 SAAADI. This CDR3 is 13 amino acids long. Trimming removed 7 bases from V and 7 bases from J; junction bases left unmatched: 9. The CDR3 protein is CASKGQALGEQYF. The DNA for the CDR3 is TGCGCCAGCAAGGGACAGGCATTAGGGGAGCAGTACTTC.

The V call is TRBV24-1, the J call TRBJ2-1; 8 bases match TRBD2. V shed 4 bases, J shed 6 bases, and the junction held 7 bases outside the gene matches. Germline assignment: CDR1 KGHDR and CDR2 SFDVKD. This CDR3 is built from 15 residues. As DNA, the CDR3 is TGTGCCACCAGTGACCCCTCCAGCGGGGGCAATGAGCAGTTCTTC. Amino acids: CATSDPSSGGNEQFF.

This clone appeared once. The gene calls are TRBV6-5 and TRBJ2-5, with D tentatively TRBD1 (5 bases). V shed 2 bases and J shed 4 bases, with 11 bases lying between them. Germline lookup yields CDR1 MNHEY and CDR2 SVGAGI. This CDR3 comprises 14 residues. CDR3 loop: CASSYNRGRETQYF. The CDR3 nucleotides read TGTGCCAGCAGTTACAATAGGGGCAGAGAGACCCAGTACTTC.

The CDR3 bases are TGTGCCTGGAGTGGCGGTGGCGGGGGGGGCACAGATACGCAGTATTTT. This gives the protein CAWSGGGGGGTDTQYF. The chain couples TRBV30 to TRBJ2-3, with TRBD2 identical over 9 bases. The CDR3 has 16 residues. The V and J ends lost 1 base and 1 base, in that order; junction bases with no gene match: 6. Germline V lookup: CDR1 GTSNPN, CDR2 SVGIG (reference sequence). Full variable domain (outside the CDR3, taken from reference TRBV30 and TRBJ2-3): SQTIHQWPATLVQPVGSPLSLECTVEGTSNPNLYWYRQAAGRGLQLLFYSVGIGQISSEVPQNLSASRPQDRQFILSSKKLLLSDSGFYLCAWSGGGGGGTDTQYFGPGTRLTVL.

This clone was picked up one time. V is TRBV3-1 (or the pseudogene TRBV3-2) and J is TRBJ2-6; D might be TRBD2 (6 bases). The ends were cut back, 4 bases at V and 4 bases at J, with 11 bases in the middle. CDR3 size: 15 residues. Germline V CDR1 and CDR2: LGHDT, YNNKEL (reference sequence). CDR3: CASSRLGRGANVLTF. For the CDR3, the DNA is TGTGCCAGCAGCCGCCTGGGGAGGGGGGCCAACGTCCTGACTTTC.

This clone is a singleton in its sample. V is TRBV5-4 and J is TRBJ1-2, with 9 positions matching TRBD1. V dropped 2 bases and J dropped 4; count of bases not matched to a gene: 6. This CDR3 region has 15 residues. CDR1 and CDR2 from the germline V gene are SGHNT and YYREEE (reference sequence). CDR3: CASSLPDRGGYGYTF. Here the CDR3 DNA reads TGTGCCAGCAGCTTACCGGACAGGGGTGGCTATGGCTACACCTTC.